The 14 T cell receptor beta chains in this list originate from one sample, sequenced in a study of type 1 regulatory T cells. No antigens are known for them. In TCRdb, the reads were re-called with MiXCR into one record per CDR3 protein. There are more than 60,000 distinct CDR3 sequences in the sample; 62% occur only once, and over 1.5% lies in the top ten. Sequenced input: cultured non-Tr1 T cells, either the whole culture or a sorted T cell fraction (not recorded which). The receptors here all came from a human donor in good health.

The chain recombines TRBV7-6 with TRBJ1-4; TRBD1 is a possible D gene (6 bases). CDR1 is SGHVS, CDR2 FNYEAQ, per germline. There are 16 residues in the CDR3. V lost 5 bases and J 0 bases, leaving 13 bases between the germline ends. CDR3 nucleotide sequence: TGTGCCAGCAGCAAAGGACAGCCTGCAACTAATGAAAAACTGTTTTTT. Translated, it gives CASSKGQPATNEKLFF. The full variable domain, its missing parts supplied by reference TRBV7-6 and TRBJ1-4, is GAGVSQSPRYKVTKRGQDVALRCDPISGHVSLYWYRQALGQGPEFLTYFNYEAQQDKSGLPNDRFSAERPEGSISTLTIQRTEQRDSAMYRCASSKGQPATNEKLFFGSGTQLSVL.

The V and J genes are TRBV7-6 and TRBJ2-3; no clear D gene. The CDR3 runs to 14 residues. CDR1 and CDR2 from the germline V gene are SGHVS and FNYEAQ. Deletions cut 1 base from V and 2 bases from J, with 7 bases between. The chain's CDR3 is CASSLGENTDTQYF. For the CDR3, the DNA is TGTGCCAGCAGCTTAGGAGAGAACACAGATACGCAGTATTTT.

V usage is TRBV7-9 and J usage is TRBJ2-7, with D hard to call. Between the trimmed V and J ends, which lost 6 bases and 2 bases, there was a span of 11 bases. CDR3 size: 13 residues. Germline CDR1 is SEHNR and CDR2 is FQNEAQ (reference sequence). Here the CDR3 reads CASRGPNTYEQYF. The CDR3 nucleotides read TGTGCCAGCAGGGGCCCTAACACCTACGAGCAGTACTTC.

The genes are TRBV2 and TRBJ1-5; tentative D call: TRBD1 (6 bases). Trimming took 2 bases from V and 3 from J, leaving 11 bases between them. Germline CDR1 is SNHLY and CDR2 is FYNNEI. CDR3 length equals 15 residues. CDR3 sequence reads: CASSEQGSPNQPQHF. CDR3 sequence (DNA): TGTGCCAGCAGTGAACAGGGGTCCCCCAATCAGCCCCAGCATTTT.

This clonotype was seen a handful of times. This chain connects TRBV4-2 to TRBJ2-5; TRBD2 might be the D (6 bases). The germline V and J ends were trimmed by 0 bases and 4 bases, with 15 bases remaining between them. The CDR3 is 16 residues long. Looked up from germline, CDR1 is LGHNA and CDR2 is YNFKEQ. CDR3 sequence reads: CASSQDNSGVGETQYF. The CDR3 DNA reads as TGTGCCAGCAGCCAAGACAATTCGGGGGTCGGAGAGACCCAGTACTTC.

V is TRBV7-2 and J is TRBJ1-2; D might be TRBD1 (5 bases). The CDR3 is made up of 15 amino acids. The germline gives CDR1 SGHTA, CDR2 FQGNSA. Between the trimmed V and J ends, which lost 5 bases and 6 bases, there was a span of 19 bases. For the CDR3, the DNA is TGTGCCAGCAGCCCAGGGACTTTCCAACGGGATGGCTACACCTTC. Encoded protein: CASSPGTFQRDGYTF.

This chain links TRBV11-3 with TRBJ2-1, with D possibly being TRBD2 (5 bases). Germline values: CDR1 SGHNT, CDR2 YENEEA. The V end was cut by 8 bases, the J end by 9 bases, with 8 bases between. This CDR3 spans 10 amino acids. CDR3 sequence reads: CASPGTEQFF. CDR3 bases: TGTGCCAGCCCGGGAACTGAGCAGTTCTTC.

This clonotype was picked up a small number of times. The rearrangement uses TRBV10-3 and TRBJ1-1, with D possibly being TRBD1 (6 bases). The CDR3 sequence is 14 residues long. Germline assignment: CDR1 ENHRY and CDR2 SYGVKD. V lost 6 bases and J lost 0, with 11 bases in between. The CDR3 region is CAISQGNMNTEAFF. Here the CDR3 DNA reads TGTGCCATCAGCCAGGGGAATATGAACACTGAAGCTTTCTTT.

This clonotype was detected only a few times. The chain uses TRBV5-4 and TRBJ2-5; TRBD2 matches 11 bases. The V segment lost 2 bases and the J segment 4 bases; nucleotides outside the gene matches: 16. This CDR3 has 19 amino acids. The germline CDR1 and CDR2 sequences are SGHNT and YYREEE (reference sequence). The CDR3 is CASSLGPLGTSGGVETQYF. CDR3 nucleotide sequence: TGTGCCAGCAGCTTAGGGCCCTTAGGGACTAGCGGCGGGGTAGAGACCCAGTACTTC.

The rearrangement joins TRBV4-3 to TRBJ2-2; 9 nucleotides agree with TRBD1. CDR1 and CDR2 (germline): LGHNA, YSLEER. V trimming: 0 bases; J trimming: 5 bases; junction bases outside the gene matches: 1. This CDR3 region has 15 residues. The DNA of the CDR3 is TGCGCCAGCAGCCAAGAAGGGACAGGGACCGGGGAGCTGTTTTTT. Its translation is CASSQEGTGTGELFF.

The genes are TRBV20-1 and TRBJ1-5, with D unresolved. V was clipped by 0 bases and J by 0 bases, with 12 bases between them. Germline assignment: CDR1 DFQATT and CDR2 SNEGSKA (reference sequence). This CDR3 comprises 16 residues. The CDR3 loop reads CSARDPARNSNQPQHF. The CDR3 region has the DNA TGCAGTGCTAGAGATCCGGCCAGAAATAGCAATCAGCCCCAGCATTTT.

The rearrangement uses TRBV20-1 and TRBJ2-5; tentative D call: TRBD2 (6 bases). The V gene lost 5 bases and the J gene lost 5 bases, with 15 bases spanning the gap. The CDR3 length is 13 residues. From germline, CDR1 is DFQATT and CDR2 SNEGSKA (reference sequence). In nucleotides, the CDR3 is TGCAGTGCTGAAAGCGGGCTCCGGGAGACCCAGTACTTC. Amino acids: CSAESGLRETQYF.

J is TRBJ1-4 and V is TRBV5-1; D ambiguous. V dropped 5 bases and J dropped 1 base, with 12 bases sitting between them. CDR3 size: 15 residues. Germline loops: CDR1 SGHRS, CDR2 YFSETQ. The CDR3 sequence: CASSRAQITNEKLFF. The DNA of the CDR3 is TGCGCCAGCAGTAGGGCACAGATAACTAATGAAAAACTGTTTTTT.

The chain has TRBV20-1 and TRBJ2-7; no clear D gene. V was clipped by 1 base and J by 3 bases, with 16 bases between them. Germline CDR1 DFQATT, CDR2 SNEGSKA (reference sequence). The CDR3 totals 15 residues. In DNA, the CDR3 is TGCAGTGCTAGAGTTCCGGGTCTGGGCCTCTACGAGCAGTACTTC. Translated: CSARVPGLGLYEQYF.